These 21 T cell receptor beta chains came from one sample sequenced in a study of human T cells and chemical hapten exposure. This sample's time point: patch test 1, 2 weeks after DPC sensitization. Treatment indicated: therapeutic diphenylcyclopropenone sensitization with weekly scalp DPC. TCRdb reprocessed the RACE reads with MiXCR, giving one entry per CDR3 protein. The repertoire holds 65,000 to 95,000 distinct CDR3 sequences, about 10% seen once, with roughly 3.6% in the top ten. The sample was whole blood, taken in connection with sensitization to the hapten diphenylcyclopropenone (DPC). The source is a woman between 55 and 75 years old with alopecia areata. Some clones in this sample may be carry-over from other donors' samples.

This clonotype was seen repeatedly, ten times or more. The rearrangement uses TRBV12-3 or TRBV12-4 and TRBJ1-1, with D uncertain. With 3 bases removed from V and 1 base from J, the gap between germline ends came to 6 bases. The CDR3 loop spans 13 amino acids. This chain's CDR3 is CASSLVENTEAFF. The CDR3 nucleotides are TGTGCCAGCAGTTTGGTGGAGAACACTGAAGCTTTCTTT.

CDR3 region: CASSDGQGLQSYEQYF. The CDR3 bases are TGTGCCAGCAGCGACGGACAGGGGCTTCAATCCTACGAGCAGTACTTC. This sequence joins TRBV3-1 and TRBJ2-7; TRBD1 aligns across 9 bases. Trimming cost V 5 bases and J 1 base; bases outside gene matches: 9. Germline loops: CDR1 LGHDT, CDR2 YNNKEL (reference sequence). The CDR3 is 16 amino acids.

There are many counts of this clonotype. This rearrangement joins TRBV7-6 to TRBJ2-2; a weak D match, TRBD2 (5 bases). The CDR3 length is 14 residues. Germline assignment: CDR1 SGHVS and CDR2 FNYEAQ. V was trimmed by 3 bases and J by 7 bases, leaving 12 bases between them. CDR3 loop: CASSLPGNGGELFF. The CDR3 DNA follows: TGTGCCAGCAGCTTGCCGGGAAATGGCGGGGAGCTGTTTTTT.

This clonotype was counted between two and nine times. V gene TRBV5-5 combines with J gene TRBJ1-1; D not resolved. The V end lost 0 bases, the J end lost 3 bases, and 9 bases lay between the germline ends. From germline, CDR1 is SGHKS and CDR2 YYEKEE (reference sequence). The CDR3 has 14 residues. The CDR3 DNA is TGTGCCAGCAGCTTGGCTTGGTTAGACACTGAAGCTTTCTTT. Its translation: CASSLAWLDTEAFF.

In its sample, this clonotype was seen many times. The chain recombines TRBV20-1 with TRBJ2-1, with D perhaps being TRBD1 or TRBD2 (5 bases each). Trimming removed 5 bases from V and 6 bases from J, with 23 bases in between. Per the germline V gene, CDR1 is DFQATT and CDR2 is SNEGSKA (reference sequence). The CDR3 runs to 16 residues. The CDR3 bases are TGCAGTGCTCGTCGACATCAGAGAGGGGTGGGCAATGAGCAGTTCTTC. Its protein is CSARRHQRGVGNEQFF.

CDR3 in DNA: TGTGCCAGCAGCCAAAGGACAGCCTACGAGCAGTACTTC. Encoded protein: CASSQRTAYEQYF. The chain employs TRBV3-1 and TRBJ2-7; TRBD1 is a possible D gene (6 bases). V dropped 2 bases and J dropped 2 bases, with 7 bases sitting between them. CDR1 is LGHDT, CDR2 YNNKEL, per germline (reference sequence). The CDR3 is 13 amino acids.

The sample holds many counts of this clonotype. Written as DNA, the CDR3 is TGTGCCATCAGTGCCCCGGGACAGGGGGCCTATGAGCAGTTCTTC. Translating gives CAISAPGQGAYEQFF. This sequence joins TRBV10-3 and TRBJ2-1; 12 positions match TRBD1. Germline V gene data show CDR1 as ENHRY and CDR2 as SYGVKD. V trimming: 4 bases; J trimming: 8 bases; junction bases outside the gene matches: 6. The CDR3 sequence is 15 residues long.

In its sample, this clonotype was seen many times. The V gene is TRBV14, the J gene TRBJ2-1, with D maybe TRBD2 (6 bases). CDR3 length equals 16 residues. Per germline, CDR1 SGHDN and CDR2 FVKESK. V was shortened by 1 base and J by 10 bases, with 20 bases between the two germline ends. The CDR3 region has the DNA TGTGCCAGCAGCCAAGGGGCTAGCGCGTCGATGCGGGAGCAGTTCTTC. As protein: CASSQGASASMREQFF.

This sequence joins TRBV9 and TRBJ2-3, with 8 bases identical to TRBD2. Germline lookup yields CDR1 SGDLS and CDR2 YYNGEE. Trimming removed 4 bases from V and 4 bases from J; junction bases left unmatched: 14. This CDR3 has 17 amino acids. The CDR3 protein is CASSPWLAGGASDTQYF. CDR3 DNA sequence: TGTGCCAGCAGCCCGTGGCTTGCCGGGGGGGCTTCAGATACGCAGTATTTT.

This clonotype was counted at least ten times. This chain uses TRBV29-1 with TRBJ2-7, with 9 bases fitting TRBD1. Germline loops: CDR1 SQVTM, CDR2 ANQGSEA. V gave up 2 bases and J gave up 4 bases; unmatched junction bases: 12. The CDR3 is 16 amino acids. CDR3 amino acids: CSVELVGQGNWYEQYF. CDR3 sequence (DNA): TGCAGCGTTGAATTGGTTGGACAGGGGAATTGGTACGAGCAGTACTTC.

This clonotype has ten or more counts. The chain is built from TRBV5-6 and TRBJ2-1, with 7 bases matching TRBD1. Germline CDR1 and CDR2: SGHDT and YYEEEE. J was trimmed by 0 bases and V by 6 bases; bases with no gene match: 3. The CDR3 spans 14 residues. The CDR3: CASTRQGSYNEQFF. The CDR3 nucleotides read TGTGCCAGCACCCGACAGGGCTCCTACAATGAGCAGTTCTTC.

The table lists this clonotype with many counts. The V gene is TRBV11-2, the J gene TRBJ2-3; 13 positions agree with TRBD2. Germline V gene lookup returns CDR1 SGHAT and CDR2 FQNNGV. This CDR3 has 18 amino acids. V lost 5 bases and J lost 0; bases outside the gene matches: 8. The CDR3 nucleotides are TGTGCCAGCAGCGAGGGACTAGCGGGGCGGACTAGCACAGATACGCAGTATTTT. Translated: CASSEGLAGRTSTDTQYF.

About this clonotype: A single base separates this from a much larger clone, so it may be a read error. The chain links TRBV7-2 to TRBJ2-2, with D possibly matching TRBD1 (5 bases). Germline loops: CDR1 SGHTA, CDR2 FQGNSA. Trimming removed 8 bases from V and 1 base from J, with 11 bases in between. This CDR3 is 14 amino acids long. The CDR3 nucleotides are TGTGCCAGCCGCCGCGGACAGAACACCGGGGAGCTGTTTTTT. Its protein product is CASRRGQNTGELFF.

The rearrangement links TRBV4-1 to TRBJ2-7; D not certain. The CDR3 has 14 amino acids. The germline gives CDR1 MGHRA, CDR2 YSYEKL. Deletions cut 0 bases from V and 6 bases from J, with 12 bases between. CDR3 coding DNA: TGCGCCAGCAGCCAAGATCCGACCGCCCCCGAGCAGTACTTC. This sequence encodes CASSQDPTAPEQYF.

This clonotype was seen ten or more times. This sequence joins TRBV2 and TRBJ2-7, with TRBD1 matching over 7 bases. This CDR3 comprises 15 residues. Unmatched junction bases numbered 8, after V lost 4 bases and J lost 2 bases. The germline CDR1 and CDR2 sequences are SNHLY and FYNNEI. The chain's CDR3 is CASSARGQAAYEQYF. The CDR3 DNA reads TGTGCCAGCAGTGCAAGAGGACAGGCGGCCTACGAGCAGTACTTC.

This chain joins TRBV7-9 and TRBJ1-1, with unresolved D. Deletions cut 4 bases from V and 7 bases from J, with 16 bases between. This CDR3 comprises 14 residues. CDR1 and CDR2 from the germline V gene are SEHNR and FQNEAQ (reference sequence). The CDR3 is CASSSWTGRGEAFF. CDR3 bases: TGTGCCAGCAGCTCGTGGACGGGAAGAGGTGAAGCTTTCTTT.

This clonotype came up a few times. V gene TRBV12-3 or TRBV12-4 combines with J gene TRBJ2-7; 11 nucleotides align to TRBD2. Germline trimming cut 6 bases from V and 5 bases from J; bases unmatched to any gene: 9. The CDR3 extends over 15 amino acids. CDR3 bases: TGTGCCAGCAGACCTCTAGCGGGGGGCCGGGACGAGCAGTACTTC. Protein sequence: CASRPLAGGRDEQYF.

This clonotype was counted at least ten times. The gene calls are TRBV28 and TRBJ2-5; TRBD1 aligns across 8 bases. J was trimmed by 4 bases and V by 4 bases; bases with no gene match: 5. The CDR3 is 14 amino acids. Germline lookup yields CDR1 MDHEN and CDR2 SYDVKM. The CDR3 sequence is CASSSRGQGETQYF. The CDR3 DNA sequence: TGTGCCAGCAGTTCCCGCGGACAGGGAGAGACCCAGTACTTC.

The V and J genes are TRBV18 and TRBJ2-7; D is undetermined. Germline lookup yields CDR1 KGHSH and CDR2 LQKENI. The CDR3 consists of 17 residues. Trimming stripped 2 bases from V and 0 bases from J, with 17 bases between. In DNA, the CDR3 is TGTGCCAGCTCACCAGGTACCCTACTTTTAAGCTCCTACGAGCAGTACTTC. This sequence encodes CASSPGTLLLSSYEQYF.

This clonotype was seen more than once but under ten times. A read error may produce the germline difference seen at one junction end. V gene TRBV7-7 combines with J gene TRBJ2-7; no clear D gene. The CDR3 totals 13 residues. Germline V gene data show CDR1 as SSHAT and CDR2 as FNYEAQ (reference sequence). The CDR3 reads CASSLDLYYEQYF. CDR3 coding DNA: TGTGCTAGCAGCTTGGATCTATACTACGAGCAGTACTTC.

J is TRBJ2-6 and V is TRBV27; D ambiguous. CDR3 size: 14 residues. The germline CDR1 and CDR2 sequences are MNHEY and SMNVEV (reference sequence). Trimming took off 6 bases at V and 3 bases at J, with 9 bases between the two ends. The CDR3 DNA reads TGTGCCAGCAGCCTCATGGGTGGGGCCAACGTCCTGACTTTC. It specifies CASSLMGGANVLTF.